This entry concerns a single TCR beta chain. Its specificity is unknown. This may come from a read error, since a much larger clone is one base off. CDR1 and CDR2 (germline): MNHNS, SASEGT. CDR3 size: 15 residues. This entry is derived from a study of T cells in Graves' hyperthyroidism and ophthalmopathy. Lactation, pregnancy, other autoimmune disease or uncontrolled infection led to exclusion of patients. Clinicians diagnosed patients from clinical symptoms, serum thyroxine and TRAb, thyroid ultrasound and orbital computed tomography. The study, taken as a whole, reports: Researchers found most expanded thyroid clonotypes above 0.001 in blood as well.

The investigators amplified TCR beta CDR3 regions from RNA transcripts. A first-round RT-PCR of the TCR CDR3 used the HTBI primer set. TCRdb re-called the multiplex PCR reads through MiXCR, storing one row per CDR3 protein. Of fewer than 650,000 distinct CDR3 sequences listed, 14% are singletons. The source is a woman aged 18-35 years with Graves' ophthalmopathy. This sequence joins TRBV6-1 and TRBJ1-5, with 9 bases lining up with TRBD1. Sequencing was carried out using blood. The CDR3 DNA is TGTGCCGGCAGTCGCGGGACAGGGAGCGGTCAGCCCCAGCATTTT. Translating it yields CAGSRGTGSGQPQHF.